The 15 T cell receptor beta chains in this list originate from one sample, sequenced in a study of PD-L1 blockade in urothelial cancer. TCRdb's copy holds only in-frame clones and misses some; the assay was immunoSEQ multiplex PCR. Of around 50,000 clones listed, roughly 84% are singletons. The time point: peripheral blood 6 weeks after treatment start. The source material was PBMCs, sampled around atezolizumab (anti-PD-L1) treatment. These receptors were taken from a man aged 50-60 years with urothelial cancer.

This chain links TRBV2 with TRBJ1-5, with D possibly being TRBD1 (6 bases). V lost 7 bases and J 1 base, leaving 14 bases between the germline ends. In germline, CDR1 is SNHLY, CDR2 FYNNEI. This CDR3 comprises 15 residues. CDR3 DNA: TGTGCCAGCAACACAGGGCTCGGAAGCAATCAGCCCCAGCATTTT. It codes for CASNTGLGSNQPQHF.

The chain is built from TRBV29-1 and TRBJ2-4; no firm D call. Per germline, CDR1 SQVTM and CDR2 ANQGSEA. The CDR3 is 14 amino acids. The V and J ends lost 2 bases and 0 bases respectively, with 8 bases between them. For the CDR3, the DNA is TGCAGCGTTGAATCAGTTCTAGCCAAAAACATTCAGTACTTC. It encodes CSVESVLAKNIQYF.

The chain couples TRBV5-1 to TRBJ2-2, with D possibly being TRBD2 (6 bases). Germline-derived CDR1 and CDR2 are SGHRS and YFSETQ. This CDR3 has 17 residues. V gave up 4 bases and J gave up 1 base, with 17 bases separating them. The CDR3 DNA is TGCGCCAGCAGCCTATCTGGTGTAGCGGTGAACACCGGGGAGCTGTTTTTT. It codes for CASSLSGVAVNTGELFF.

The rearrangement uses TRBV10-3 and TRBJ2-2; unclear D gene. V gave up 3 bases and J gave up 0 bases, with 11 bases separating them. The germline V gene has CDR1 ENHRY and CDR2 SYGVKD. This CDR3 spans 16 amino acids. The chain's CDR3 is CAISDNDNANTGELFF. The CDR3 DNA follows: TGTGCCATCAGTGATAACGACAACGCGAACACCGGGGAGCTGTTTTTT.

The chain employs TRBV10-1 and TRBJ2-1; TRBD2 matches 8 bases. Germline V CDR1 and CDR2: WNHNN, SYGVQD (reference sequence). The CDR3 is made up of 15 amino acids. V gave up 5 bases and J gave up 4 bases; unmatched junction bases: 7. This chain's CDR3 is CASSREAGGYNEQFF. CDR3 coding DNA: TGCGCCAGCAGTCGGGAGGCGGGGGGATACAATGAGCAGTTCTTC.

This sequence joins TRBV12-2 and TRBJ2-1; TRBD2, the D gene given by the table, was not confirmed from the DNA. TRBV12-2 is classified as a pseudogene. The CDR3 consists of 19 residues. The CDR3 DNA sequence: TGTGCAAGTCGTTTCGGGACTAGCGGGGGGAAGGGGTCCTACAATGAGCAGTTCTTC. Translation gives CASRFGTSGGKGSYNEQFF.

This clone was observed a few times. This sequence joins TRBV19 and TRBJ2-1; a weak D match, TRBD2 (5 bases). Germline CDR1 reads LNHDA; CDR2 reads SQIVND (reference sequence). The V end lost 7 bases, the J end lost 0 bases, and 16 bases lay between the germline ends. This CDR3 comprises 16 residues. CDR3 region: CASNSPPGISYNEQFF. The CDR3 DNA reads TGTGCCAGTAATTCACCCCCGGGAATCTCCTACAATGAGCAGTTCTTC.

The rearrangement uses TRBV30 and TRBJ1-2, with 12 bases identical to TRBD1. The V gene's germline CDR1 is GTSNPN and CDR2 SVGIG (reference sequence). The CDR3 has 15 amino acids. V gave up 0 bases and J gave up 4 bases; unmatched junction bases: 3. The CDR3 here is CAWSVPGQGAYGYTF. CDR3 sequence (DNA): TGTGCCTGGAGTGTCCCGGGACAGGGGGCCTATGGCTACACCTTC.

The rearrangement links TRBV27 to TRBJ1-4, with 8 bases identical to TRBD1. This CDR3 comprises 16 residues. Germline lookup yields CDR1 MNHEY and CDR2 SMNVEV (reference sequence). Germline trimming cut 2 bases from V and 8 bases from J; bases unmatched to any gene: 10. The CDR3 loop is CASSLGTAGGREKLFF. DNA for the CDR3: TGTGCCAGCAGTTTAGGTACCGCAGGGGGCAGGGAAAAACTGTTTTTT.

The genes are TRBV6-1 and TRBJ2-5, with D possibly TRBD1 on 6 matching bases. V was pared by 6 bases and J by 5 bases, with 19 bases between. Per germline, CDR1 MNHNS and CDR2 SASEGT. This CDR3 comprises 15 residues. In DNA, the CDR3 is TGTGCCAGCAGCGAAAGGGGCAGGGGAAAGGAGACCCAGTACTTC. It codes for CASSERGRGKETQYF.

In this sample, this clone turned up once. The V call is TRBV5-6, the J call TRBJ2-7; 7 positions agree with TRBD1. The CDR3 contains 15 residues. Germline CDR1 reads SGHDT; CDR2 reads YYEEEE. J lost 4 bases, V lost 4 bases, and 11 bases had no gene match. In DNA, the CDR3 is TGTGCCAGCAGCCCCACGACAGGGAACCCTTACGAGCAGTACTTC. This sequence encodes CASSPTTGNPYEQYF.

The gene calls are TRBV5-1 and TRBJ2-2, with D possibly being TRBD2 (5 bases). CDR1 SGHRS and CDR2 YFSETQ come from the germline V gene. The CDR3 is 16 residues long. Trimming took off 0 bases at V and 0 bases at J, with 9 bases between the two ends. This CDR3 is CASSLAGNTNTGELFF. The CDR3 bases are TGCGCCAGCAGCTTGGCCGGGAATACGAACACCGGGGAGCTGTTTTTT.

J is TRBJ2-2 and V is TRBV6-4, with TRBD2 matching 11 bases. V dropped 5 bases and J dropped 7; count of bases not matched to a gene: 6. The CDR3 totals 15 residues. Germline CDR1 reads MRHNA; CDR2 reads SNTAGT. CDR3 sequence reads: CASSPLAGVFGELFF. DNA of the CDR3: TGTGCCAGCAGTCCACTAGCGGGAGTCTTCGGGGAGCTGTTTTTT.

J is TRBJ2-7 and V is TRBV2, with TRBD2 identical over 10 bases. The CDR3 is made up of 14 amino acids. V dropped 3 bases and J dropped 6; count of bases not matched to a gene: 5. Per germline, CDR1 SNHLY and CDR2 FYNNEI. CDR3 residues: CASSESSGGFEQYF. CDR3 nucleotide sequence: TGTGCCAGCAGTGAGTCTAGCGGGGGATTCGAGCAGTACTTC.

The J gene is TRBJ1-2, the V gene TRBV4-1, with a tentative D call TRBD1 (6 bases). Trimming took 2 bases from V and 4 from J, leaving 11 bases between them. From germline, CDR1 is MGHRA and CDR2 YSYEKL. This CDR3 has 14 amino acids. The CDR3 DNA follows: TGCGCCAGCAGCCAAATTGGGGGCCTCTATGGCTACACCTTC. Translation: CASSQIGGLYGYTF.